The clone carrying this TCR beta chain was recorded a few times. These data come from a study of blood T cell repertoires in COVID-19. Background on the study: PBMCs, B-cell-depleted T cells, or T cells were the source of the cDNA or gDNA that made up the material.

Clones were sequenced by immunoSEQ multiplex PCR, and TCRdb holds only the in-frame ones, with some missing. Of under 350,000 clones in the sample, roughly nine tenths were seen once. Participants' reported clinical history set cohort assignment. The sequencing input was PBMCs or T cells enriched from blood (not recorded which). This receptor was obtained from a man between 60 and 70 years old who had recovered from COVID-19.

In nucleotides, the CDR3 is TGTGCCAGCAGCCCCACCTTTGGTAGGGGTGGCGACGAGCAGTACTTC. Encoded protein: CASSPTFGRGGDEQYF. This chain connects TRBV7-2 to TRBJ2-7; tentatively, D is TRBD1 (5 bases). Trimming took off 5 bases at V and 5 bases at J, with 22 bases between the two ends. The CDR3 spans 16 residues. Germline loops: CDR1 SGHTA, CDR2 FQGNSA.